The 20 T cell receptor beta chains presented below share a single source sample, sequenced in a study of CD8+CD57+ T cells in acquired aplastic anemia. Sequenced patients had shown CD8+CD57+ cell expansion by flow cytometry. Genomic DNA provided the template from which TCR beta VDJ and CDR3 profiles were obtained. TCRdb re-called the reads with MiXCR, one entry per CDR3 protein. The repertoire holds 160,000 or so distinct CDR3 sequences, with roughly 48% as singletons. Sequencing used sorted CD4+, CD8+, or CD8+CD57+ T cells (not recorded which) from PBMCs. The receptors were gathered from a human donor with aplastic anemia.

The V call is TRBV7-3, the J call TRBJ2-5; no clear D gene. Germline V gives CDR1 SGHTA, CDR2 FQGTGA. The CDR3 extends over 13 amino acids. Between the trimmed V and J ends, which lost 5 bases and 1 base, there was a span of 8 bases. The CDR3 DNA reads as TGTGCCAGCAGCGTTTCTGGCCAAGAGACCCAGTACTTC. Protein: CASSVSGQETQYF.

The CDR3 coding sequence is TGTGCCAGCAGCCTGTCGGCGCATTGGGACGAGCAGTACTTC. Its translation: CASSLSAHWDEQYF. V gene TRBV7-9 combines with J gene TRBJ2-7; unclear D gene. This CDR3 region has 14 residues. The ends were cut back, 5 bases at V and 5 bases at J, with 16 bases in the middle. Germline CDR1 is SEHNR and CDR2 is FQNEAQ (reference sequence).

This clonotype was seen a handful of times. One base away lies a much larger clone, so this may be a sequencing read error. The chain is built from TRBV2 and TRBJ1-1; D is perhaps TRBD1 (5 bases). The germline gives CDR1 SNHLY, CDR2 FYNNEI. V lost 10 bases and J lost 5, with 14 bases in between. CDR3 length: 12 amino acids. CDR3 amino acids: CANIGGRTEAFF. CDR3 nucleotides: TGTGCCAACATTGGGGGTAGGACTGAAGCTTTCTTT. The entire variable domain, with the rest obtained from reference TRBV2 and TRBJ1-1, is as follows: EPEVTQTPSHQVTQMGQEVILRCVPISNHLYFYWYRQILGQKVEFLVSFYNNEISEKSEIFDDQFSVERPDGSNFTLKIRSTKLEDSAMYFCANIGGRTEAFFGQGTRLTVV.

The chain employs TRBV7-8 and TRBJ2-7, with D perhaps matching TRBD2 (6 bases). V dropped 4 bases and J dropped 0 bases, with 16 bases sitting between them. Germline V gives CDR1 SGHVS, CDR2 FQNEAQ. CDR3 length: 16 residues. CDR3 sequence: CASSYHRENPSYEQYF. The CDR3 bases are TGTGCCAGCAGCTACCACCGGGAGAACCCCTCCTACGAGCAGTACTTC.

The J gene is TRBJ2-3, the V gene TRBV28; 9 bases match TRBD1. Trimming cost V 1 base and J 2 bases; bases outside gene matches: 10. This CDR3 is 18 amino acids long. Germline V gene data show CDR1 as MDHEN and CDR2 as SYDVKM. CDR3 sequence reads: CASSLSIPGQGFTDTQYF. CDR3 coding DNA: TGTGCCAGCAGTTTATCTATCCCGGGACAGGGCTTCACAGATACGCAGTATTTT. The full variable domain, with the rest looked up from reference TRBV28 and TRBJ2-3, is DVKVTQSSRYLVKRTGEKVFLECVQDMDHENMFWYRQDPGLGLRLIYFSYDVKMKEKGDIPEGYSVSREKKERFSLILESASTNQTSMYLCASSLSIPGQGFTDTQYFGPGTRLTVL.

The chain carries TRBV10-3 and TRBJ2-7, with D tentatively TRBD2 (5 bases). The CDR3 runs to 14 residues. The ends were cut back, 4 bases at V and 0 bases at J, with 10 bases in the middle. CDR1 ENHRY and CDR2 SYGVKD come from the germline V gene. Written as DNA, the CDR3 is TGTGCCATCAGTGGCGGGCCTCCCTCCTACGAGCAGTACTTC. Translation: CAISGGPPSYEQYF.

The chain carries TRBV19 and TRBJ2-3; 8 bases map to TRBD2. There are 15 residues in the CDR3. V gave up 3 bases and J gave up 4 bases; unmatched junction bases: 6. Germline CDR1 and CDR2: LNHDA and SQIVND (reference sequence). The CDR3 protein is CASSIQAGAADTQYF. In DNA, the CDR3 is TGTGCCAGTAGTATTCAAGCGGGGGCTGCAGATACGCAGTATTTT.

This clonotype occurred many times. The chain combines TRBV20-1 with TRBJ1-2; D gene unclear. V lost 4 bases and J 5 bases, leaving 8 bases between the germline ends. Looked up from germline, CDR1 is DFQATT and CDR2 is SNEGSKA (reference sequence). The CDR3 totals 11 residues. The CDR3 reads CSANKEYGYTF. For the CDR3, the DNA is TGCAGTGCTAACAAGGAGTATGGCTACACCTTC.

This clonotype is judged medium-sized. The chain combines TRBV12-3 or TRBV12-4 with TRBJ2-1, with 14 bases lining up with TRBD2. There are 15 residues in the CDR3. After removal of 5 bases from V and 5 bases from J, the junction contained 2 bases not matched to a gene. Written as DNA, the CDR3 is TGTGCCAGCAGTGGACTAGCGGGAGGACACAATGAGCAGTTCTTC. This encodes CASSGLAGGHNEQFF.

About this clonotype: One end of the junction is discordant with germline, which a read error may explain. This rearrangement joins TRBV6-1 to TRBJ2-5; D gene ambiguous. CDR3 size: 13 residues. CDR1 MNHNS and CDR2 SASEGT come from the germline V gene. The CDR3 DNA is TGTGCCAGCAGACAAGACGCGCAAGGGACCCAGTACTTC. This encodes CASRQDAQGTQYF.

This chain joins TRBV20-1 and TRBJ2-3, with TRBD1 identical over 9 bases. This CDR3 has 12 residues. V shed 5 bases and J 5 bases; nucleotides not matched to a gene: 2. Germline V gene lookup returns CDR1 DFQATT and CDR2 SNEGSKA (reference sequence). The CDR3 protein is CSAPGQGDTQYF. Written as DNA, the CDR3 is TGCAGTGCTCCGGGACAGGGAGATACGCAGTATTTT.

V usage is TRBV10-3 and J usage is TRBJ1-6, with 8 positions matching TRBD1. Germline V gives CDR1 ENHRY, CDR2 SYGVKD. The junction had 16 bases not matched to a gene; V was cut back by 10 bases and J by 11 bases. This CDR3 region has 15 residues. CDR3 in amino acids: CASRGPTGTGAPLHF. In DNA, the CDR3 is TGTGCCAGCAGGGGGCCCACAGGGACGGGGGCACCCCTCCACTTT.

A few counts support this clonotype. Given a much more abundant clone one base away, this may be a read error. This chain uses TRBV9 with TRBJ2-1, with unresolved D. Germline-derived CDR1 and CDR2 are SGDLS and YYNGEE. This CDR3 is 13 amino acids long. The CDR3 loop is CASSAVRYSEQFF. In DNA, the CDR3 is TGTGCCAGCAGCGCGGTTAGGTACAGTGAGCAGTTCTTC.

The genes are TRBV7-9 and TRBJ2-7; D remains ambiguous. The CDR3 extends over 12 amino acids. With 4 bases removed from V and 3 bases from J, the gap between germline ends came to 7 bases. In germline, CDR1 is SEHNR, CDR2 FQNEAQ (reference sequence). The CDR3 spells CASSSADYEQYF. CDR3 coding DNA: TGTGCCAGCAGCTCGGCCGACTACGAGCAGTACTTC.

The rearrangement joins TRBV29-1 to TRBJ1-5, with a possible D match to TRBD1 (5 bases). Trimming took 7 bases from V and 0 from J, leaving 16 bases between them. The CDR3 spans 15 residues. Germline CDR1 reads SQVTM; CDR2 reads ANQGSEA. The CDR3, as DNA: TGCAGCGCCTCCTTGGGGGGGGGTAGCAATCAGCCCCAGCATTTT. It specifies CSASLGGGSNQPQHF.

This clonotype was recorded many times. The chain links TRBV6-5 to TRBJ1-2; D is possibly TRBD1 (5 bases). CDR1 and CDR2 (germline): MNHEY, SVGAGI. This CDR3 is 15 amino acids long. Trimming stripped 0 bases from V and 8 bases from J, with 16 bases between. The CDR3 protein is CASSYSGREEYGYTF. CDR3 nucleotide sequence: TGTGCCAGCAGTTACTCGGGCAGGGAGGAGTACGGCTACACCTTC.

This clonotype was detected ten times or more. This chain connects TRBV6-5 to TRBJ2-1; D is unclear. The length of the CDR3 is 12 residues. The V end was cut by 10 bases, the J end by 3 bases, with 10 bases between. Per germline, CDR1 MNHEY and CDR2 SVGAGI. DNA for the CDR3: TGTGCCACGATAGGCCACTACAATGAGCAGTTCTTC. Its translation: CATIGHYNEQFF.

The V gene is TRBV7-6, the J gene TRBJ2-7; the match to TRBD1 covers 7 bases. CDR1 is SGHVS and CDR2 is FNYEAQ in the germline V gene. V dropped 5 bases and J dropped 0; count of bases not matched to a gene: 4. The CDR3 loop spans 14 amino acids. In DNA form, the CDR3 reads TGTGCCAGCAGCCCCGGGACAGTCTCCTACGAGCAGTACTTC. It encodes CASSPGTVSYEQYF.

This chain connects TRBV7-2 to TRBJ2-5, with 8 bases fitting TRBD2. Trimming cost V 2 bases and J 1 base; bases outside gene matches: 0. CDR3 length equals 14 residues. Germline V gene sequence: CDR1 SGHTA, CDR2 FQGNSA. The DNA for the CDR3 is TGTGCCAGCAGCTTAAGCGGGGGCCAAGAGACCCAGTACTTC. As protein: CASSLSGGQETQYF.

As regards this clonotype: A read error is likely, as this CDR3 ends without the conserved phenylalanine or tryptophan. J is TRBJ2-5 and V is TRBV7-9; D gene ambiguous. Germline V gene sequence: CDR1 SEHNR, CDR2 FQNEAQ (reference sequence). The CDR3 is 10 amino acids. V was pared by 5 bases and J by 5 bases, with 3 bases between. The CDR3: CASSRETQYS. Here the CDR3 DNA reads TGTGCCAGCAGCCGGGAGACCCAGTACTCC.